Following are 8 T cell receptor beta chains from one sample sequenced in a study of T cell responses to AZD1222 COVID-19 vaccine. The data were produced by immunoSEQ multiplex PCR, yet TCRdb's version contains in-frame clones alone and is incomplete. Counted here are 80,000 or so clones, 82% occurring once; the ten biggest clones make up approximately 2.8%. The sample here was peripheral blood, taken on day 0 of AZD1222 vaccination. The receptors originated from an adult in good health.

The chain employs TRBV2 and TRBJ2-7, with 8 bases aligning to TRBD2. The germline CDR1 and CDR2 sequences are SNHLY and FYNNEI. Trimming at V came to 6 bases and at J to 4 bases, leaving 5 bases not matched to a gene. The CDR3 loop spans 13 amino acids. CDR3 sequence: CASSMTGGYEQYF. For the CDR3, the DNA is TGTGCCAGCAGCATGACGGGGGGGTACGAGCAGTACTTC.

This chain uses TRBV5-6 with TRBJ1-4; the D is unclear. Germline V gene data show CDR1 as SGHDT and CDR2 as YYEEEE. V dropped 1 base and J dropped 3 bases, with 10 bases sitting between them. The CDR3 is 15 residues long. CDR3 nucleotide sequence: TGTGCCAGCAGCTTGTGGGTGGGCGCTAATGAAAAACTGTTTTTT. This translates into CASSLWVGANEKLFF.

CDR3 protein: CASSLGFLDRGPGELFF. The CDR3 region has the DNA TGTGCCAGCAGCTTGGGATTCTTGGACAGGGGGCCCGGGGAGCTGTTTTTT. This chain joins TRBV5-5 and TRBJ2-2; TRBD1 matches 11 bases. From germline, CDR1 is SGHKS and CDR2 YYEKEE (reference sequence). V lost 0 bases, J lost 6 bases, and 7 bases stayed unmatched. The CDR3 has 17 residues.

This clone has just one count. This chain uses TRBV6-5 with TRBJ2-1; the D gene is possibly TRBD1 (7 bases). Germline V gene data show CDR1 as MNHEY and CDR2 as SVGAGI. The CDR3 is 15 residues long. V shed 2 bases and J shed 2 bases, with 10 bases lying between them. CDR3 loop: CASSYAGQTYNEQFF. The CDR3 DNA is TGTGCCAGCAGTTACGCGGGACAGACCTACAATGAGCAGTTCTTC.

The CDR3 is CASNPSGPAYEQYF. DNA for the CDR3: TGCGCCAGCAACCCTAGCGGGCCGGCCTACGAGCAGTACTTC. The chain couples TRBV5-1 to TRBJ2-7; the match to TRBD2 covers 8 bases. Germline CDR1 and CDR2: SGHRS and YFSETQ. The ends lost 6 bases at V and 2 bases at J; junction bases unmatched: 7. The CDR3 spans 14 residues.

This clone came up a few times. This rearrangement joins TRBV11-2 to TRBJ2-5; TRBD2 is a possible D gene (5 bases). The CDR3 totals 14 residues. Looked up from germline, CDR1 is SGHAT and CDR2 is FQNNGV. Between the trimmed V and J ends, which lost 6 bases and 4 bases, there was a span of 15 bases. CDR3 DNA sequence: TGTGCCAGCAGAGACCCCGGGCGGGTAGAGACCCAGTACTTC. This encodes CASRDPGRVETQYF.

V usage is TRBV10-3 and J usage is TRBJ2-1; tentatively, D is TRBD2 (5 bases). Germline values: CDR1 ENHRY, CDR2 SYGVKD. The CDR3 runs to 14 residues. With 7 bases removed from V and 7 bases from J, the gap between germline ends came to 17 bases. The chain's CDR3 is CAINRADVLNEQFF. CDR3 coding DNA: TGTGCCATCAACCGAGCGGACGTCCTGAATGAGCAGTTCTTC.

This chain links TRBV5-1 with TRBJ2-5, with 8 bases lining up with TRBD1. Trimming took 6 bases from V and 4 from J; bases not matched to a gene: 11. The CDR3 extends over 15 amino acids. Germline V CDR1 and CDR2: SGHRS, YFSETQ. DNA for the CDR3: TGCGCCAGCACTACGGGTGGCAGGGGGCGAGAGACCCAGTACTTC. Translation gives CASTTGGRGRETQYF.